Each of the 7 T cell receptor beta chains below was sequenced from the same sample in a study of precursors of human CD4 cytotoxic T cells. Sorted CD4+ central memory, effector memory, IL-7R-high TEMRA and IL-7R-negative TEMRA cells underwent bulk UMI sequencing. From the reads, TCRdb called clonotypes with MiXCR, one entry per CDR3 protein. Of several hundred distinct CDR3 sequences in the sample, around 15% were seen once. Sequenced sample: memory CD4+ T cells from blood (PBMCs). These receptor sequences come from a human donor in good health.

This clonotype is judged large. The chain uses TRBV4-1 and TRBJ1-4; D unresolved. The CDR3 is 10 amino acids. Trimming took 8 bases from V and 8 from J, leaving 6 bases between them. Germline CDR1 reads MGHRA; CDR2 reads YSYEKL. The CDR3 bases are TGCGCCAGCTTCGGAGAAAAACTGTTTTTT. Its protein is CASFGEKLFF.

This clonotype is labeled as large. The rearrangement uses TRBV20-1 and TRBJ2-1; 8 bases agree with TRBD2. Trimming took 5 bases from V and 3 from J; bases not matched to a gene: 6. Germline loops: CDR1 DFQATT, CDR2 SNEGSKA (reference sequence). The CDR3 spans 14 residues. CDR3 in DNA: TGCAGTGCTGGGAGACTAGCGCGCTACAATGAGCAGTTCTTC. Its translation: CSAGRLARYNEQFF.

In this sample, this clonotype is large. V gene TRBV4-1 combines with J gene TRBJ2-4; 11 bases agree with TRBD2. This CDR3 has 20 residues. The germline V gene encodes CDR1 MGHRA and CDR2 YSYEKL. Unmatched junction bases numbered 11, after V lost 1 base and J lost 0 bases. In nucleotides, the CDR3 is TGCGCCAGCAGCCAAGTCTGGGTAGCGGGAGGGTCCCTAGCCAAAAACATTCAGTACTTC. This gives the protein CASSQVWVAGGSLAKNIQYF.

CDR3 sequence reads: CSAYRSSGREQYF. CDR3 nucleotides: TGCAGTGCATACCGGAGTAGCGGGAGAGAGCAGTACTTC. The V gene is TRBV20-1, the J gene TRBJ2-7; TRBD2 matches at 9 bases. The V segment lost 6 bases and the J segment 7 bases; nucleotides outside the gene matches: 10. The V gene's germline CDR1 is DFQATT and CDR2 SNEGSKA (reference sequence). The CDR3 runs 13 residues.

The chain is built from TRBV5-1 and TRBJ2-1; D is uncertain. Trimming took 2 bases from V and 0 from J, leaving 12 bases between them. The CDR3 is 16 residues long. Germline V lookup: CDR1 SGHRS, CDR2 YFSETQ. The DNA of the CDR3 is TGCGCCAGCAGCTTCGGGTACTTGAGCTCCTACAATGAGCAGTTCTTC. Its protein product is CASSFGYLSSYNEQFF.

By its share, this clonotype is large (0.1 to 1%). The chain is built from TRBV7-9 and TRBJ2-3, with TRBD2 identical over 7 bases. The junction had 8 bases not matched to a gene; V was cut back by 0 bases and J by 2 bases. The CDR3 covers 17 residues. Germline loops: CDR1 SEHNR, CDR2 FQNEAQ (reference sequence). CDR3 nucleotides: TGTGCCAGCAGCTTAGCGCCAGATAGCGGGTCCACAGATACGCAGTATTTT. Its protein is CASSLAPDSGSTDTQYF.

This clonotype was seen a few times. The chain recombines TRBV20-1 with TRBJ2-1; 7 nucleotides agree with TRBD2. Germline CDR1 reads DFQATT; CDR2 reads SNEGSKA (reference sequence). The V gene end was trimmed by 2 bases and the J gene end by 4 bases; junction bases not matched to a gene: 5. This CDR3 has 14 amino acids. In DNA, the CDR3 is TGCAGTGCTAGATCGGCTAGCGGATACAATGAGCAGTTCTTC. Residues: CSARSASGYNEQFF.